This T cell receptor beta chain was captured by sequencing in a study of cytomegalovirus exposure and HLA in healthy donors. General study points: The classifier, whose performance was assessed in both the original and validation cohorts, reportedly diagnosed cytomegalovirus status with high specificity and sensitivity. Cytomegalovirus association was assigned to about 150 TCR beta chains. In vitro assays verified that three CMV-associated chains recognized CMV antigens specifically.

Remarks on this clone: What it binds is not known.

The assay was immunoSEQ multiplex PCR, and TCRdb's table has in-frame clones only and misses some. The sample has roughly 270,000 clones, around 87% seen once. The TCR originated in a woman aged 18 to 35 in good health and CMV-seronegative. Sequencing was performed on PBMCs.

The chain's CDR3 is CASSVPNQPQHF. In DNA, the CDR3 is TGTGCCAGTAGTGTCCCTAATCAGCCCCAGCATTTT. V is TRBV19 and J is TRBJ1-5, with D unclear. The V gene lost 5 bases and the J gene lost 4 bases, with 6 bases spanning the gap. The CDR3 runs to 12 residues. Germline V gene lookup returns CDR1 LNHDA and CDR2 SQIVND (reference sequence).